This TCR beta chain was documented in a study of identical twins. Germline CDR1 reads MNHEY; CDR2 reads SVGAGI. The CDR3 contains 15 residues. V lost 0 bases and J 4 bases, leaving 10 bases between the germline ends. This clonotype was counted at least ten times. The antigen is not known. TCRdb re-called the 5' RACE reads through MiXCR, storing one row per CDR3 protein. The sample holds hundreds of thousands of distinct CDR3 sequences; approximately 13% are singletons and the top ten take 1.5% to 2%. Regarding the study as a whole: High-abundance cord blood beta clonotypes had fewer insertions; memory repertoires showed none. For zero-insertion analyses, partial confounding could come from invariant MAIT and iNKT cells. Beta out-of-frame sequences displayed a weaker excess of sharing between twins.

The sample was also reused in another study, on yellow fever vaccine responses in identical twins.

The chain combines TRBV6-5 with TRBJ1-3; D unresolved. The receptor was isolated from a woman between 18 and 29 years old in good health. Sample: PBMCs. The CDR3 reads CASSYSSGIGNTIYF. CDR3 coding DNA: TGTGCCAGCAGTTACTCGAGCGGGATAGGAAACACCATATATTTT.